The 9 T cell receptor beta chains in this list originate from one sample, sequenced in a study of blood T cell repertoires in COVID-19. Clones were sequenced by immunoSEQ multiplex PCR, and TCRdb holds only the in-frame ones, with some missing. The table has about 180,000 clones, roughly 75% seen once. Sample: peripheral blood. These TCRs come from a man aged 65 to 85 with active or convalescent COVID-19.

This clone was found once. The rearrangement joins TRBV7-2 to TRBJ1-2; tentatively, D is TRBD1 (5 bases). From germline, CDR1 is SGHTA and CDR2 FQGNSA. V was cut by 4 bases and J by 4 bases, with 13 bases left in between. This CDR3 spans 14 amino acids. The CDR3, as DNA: TGTGCCAGCAGCTCAGATCAGGGACTCTATGGCTACACCTTC. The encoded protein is CASSSDQGLYGYTF.

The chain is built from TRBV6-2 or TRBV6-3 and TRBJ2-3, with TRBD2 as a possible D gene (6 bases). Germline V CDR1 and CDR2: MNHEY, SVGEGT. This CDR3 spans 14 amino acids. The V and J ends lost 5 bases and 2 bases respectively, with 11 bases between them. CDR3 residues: CASSDGGVTDTQYF. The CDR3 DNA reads TGTGCCAGCAGTGATGGCGGGGTCACAGATACGCAGTATTTT.

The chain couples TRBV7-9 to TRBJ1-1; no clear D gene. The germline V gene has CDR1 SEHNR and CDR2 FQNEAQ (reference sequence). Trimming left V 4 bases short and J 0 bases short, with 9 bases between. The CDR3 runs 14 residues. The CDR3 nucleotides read TGTGCCAGCAGCTCTAGACCGATGAACACTGAAGCTTTCTTT. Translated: CASSSRPMNTEAFF.

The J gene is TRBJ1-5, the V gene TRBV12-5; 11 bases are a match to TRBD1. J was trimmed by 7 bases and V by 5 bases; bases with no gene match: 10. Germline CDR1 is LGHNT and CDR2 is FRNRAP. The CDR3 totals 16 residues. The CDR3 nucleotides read TGTGCTAGTGGTCATCCGGACAGGGGGCTACACCAGCCCCAGCATTTT. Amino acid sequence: CASGHPDRGLHQPQHF.

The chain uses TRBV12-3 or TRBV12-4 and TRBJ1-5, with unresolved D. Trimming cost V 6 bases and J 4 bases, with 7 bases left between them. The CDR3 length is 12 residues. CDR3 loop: CASRRGNQPQHF. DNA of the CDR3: TGTGCCAGCAGACGAGGTAATCAGCCCCAGCATTTT.

The CDR3 loop is CASSFSGSGGYTF. In DNA form, the CDR3 reads TGTGCCAGCAGCTTTTCTGGATCCGGGGGCTACACCTTC. The genes are TRBV12-1 and TRBJ1-2. TRBV12-1 is deemed a pseudogene. This CDR3 spans 13 amino acids.

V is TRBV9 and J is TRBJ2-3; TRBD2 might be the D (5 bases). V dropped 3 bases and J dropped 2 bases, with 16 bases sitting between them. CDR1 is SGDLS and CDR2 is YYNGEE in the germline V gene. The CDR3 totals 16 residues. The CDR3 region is CASSAGRVPATDTQYF. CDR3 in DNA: TGTGCCAGCAGCGCGGGAAGGGTGCCAGCCACAGATACGCAGTATTTT.

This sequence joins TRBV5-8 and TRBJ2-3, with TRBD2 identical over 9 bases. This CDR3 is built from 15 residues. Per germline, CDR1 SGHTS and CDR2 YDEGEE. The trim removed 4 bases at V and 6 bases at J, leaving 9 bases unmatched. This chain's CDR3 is CASSRLAEAGDTQYF. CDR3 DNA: TGTGCCAGCAGCCGACTAGCGGAGGCGGGGGATACGCAGTATTTT.

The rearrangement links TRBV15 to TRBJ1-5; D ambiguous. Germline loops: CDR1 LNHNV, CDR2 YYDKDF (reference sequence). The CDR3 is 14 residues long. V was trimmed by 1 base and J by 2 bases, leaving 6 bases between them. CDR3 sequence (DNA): TGTGCCACCAGCAGAGGGGAGGGCAATCAGCCCCAGCATTTT. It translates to CATSRGEGNQPQHF. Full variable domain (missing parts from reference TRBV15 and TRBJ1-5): DAMVIQNPRYQVTQFGKPVTLSCSQTLNHNVMYWYQQKSSQAPKLLFHYYDKDFNNEADTPDNFQSRRPNTSFCFLDIRSPGLGDTAMYLCATSRGEGNQPQHFGDGTRLSIL.